These T cell receptor beta chains were read from a single sample in a study of cytomegalovirus exposure and HLA in healthy donors. Method: immunoSEQ multiplex PCR; TCRdb's copy keeps in-frame clones and lacks some. Found here are about 120,000 clones, 70% to 90% of them singletons; the top ten hold about 1.8%. Sequenced material: PBMCs. The source of these receptors is a man aged 18 to 30 in good health and CMV-seronegative. Each CDR3 is given with its conserved first and last residue. The D gene is left open where the match is weak. Not every row has a clone size; where given, it reads once, few, many or a size class.

abundance	v_gene	d_gene	j_gene	CDR3nt	CDR3aa
NA	TRBV7-8	TRBD1	TRBJ1-5	TGTGCCAGCAGCACTCGCCGGGACAGGGCTCAGCCCCAGCATTTT	CASSTRRDRAQPQHF
NA	TRBV5-8	NA	TRBJ1-4	TGTGCCAGCAGCTTCGGACACCTATTAAGGGAAAAACTGTTTTTT	CASSFGHLLREKLFF
NA	TRBV7-2	TRBD2	TRBJ2-3	TGTGCCAGCAGCTTGCTACTAGCGGATGCAGATACGCAGTATTTT	CASSLLLADADTQYF
NA	TRBV28	NA	TRBJ1-4	TGTGCCAGCAGAACGGGAGTGTACGAAAAACTGTTTTTT	CASRTGVYEKLFF
NA	TRBV2	TRBD2	TRBJ2-3	TGTGCCAGCAACACCCTAGCGGGGGGCACAGATACGCAGTATTTT	CASNTLAGGTDTQYF
NA	TRBV7-9	NA	TRBJ1-2	TGTGCCAGCAGCTTCACAGAATTCTATGGCTACACCTTC	CASSFTEFYGYTF
NA	TRBV7-8	TRBD2	TRBJ2-6	TGTGCCAGCAGCATCCGGACTAGCGGGGGGTCCTCTGGGGCCAACGTCCTGACTTTC	CASSIRTSGGSSGANVLTF
few	TRBV28	TRBD1	TRBJ2-7	TGTGCCAGCAGGGTGACAGGGGTGGGGCAGTACTTC	CASRVTGVGQYF
NA	TRBV6-1	NA	TRBJ2-7	TGTGCCAGCAGAGCCCGGACATTCTACGAGCAGTACTTC	CASRARTFYEQYF
once	TRBV30	TRBD2	TRBJ2-7	TGTGCCTGGAGGCGGGGGGCGCAGAACGAGCAGTACTTC	CAWRRGAQNEQYF
NA	TRBV10-1	TRBD1	TRBJ2-3	TGCGCCAGCAGTGAGAGGGGGACAGGGGTCACAGATACGCAGTATTTT	CASSERGTGVTDTQYF
NA	TRBV5-6	NA	TRBJ1-2	TGTGCCAGCAGCTATCGGGGGGGCGAGAAAGGCTACACCTTC	CASSYRGGEKGYTF
NA	TRBV5-1	NA	TRBJ2-1	TGCGCCAGCAGCTCGACGGGAGACAATGAGCAGTTCTTC	CASSSTGDNEQFF
NA	TRBV11-2	NA	TRBJ1-6	TGTGCCAGCAGCTTAGGTCCAGGGCCTAATTCACCCCTCCACTTT	CASSLGPGPNSPLHF
NA	TRBV4-3	NA	TRBJ2-7	TGCGCCAGCAGCCAAGATTCAGCGCGACAGTTCGAGCAGTACTTC	CASSQDSARQFEQYF
NA	TRBV28	NA	TRBJ2-3	TGTGCCAGCAGTATAGTGGATACGCAGTATTTT	CASSIVDTQYF
NA	TRBV5-7	TRBD1	TRBJ2-7	TGTGCCAGCAGCTTGTGGAGACAGGGGGCCTACGAGCAGTACTTC	CASSLWRQGAYEQYF
NA	TRBV5-1	TRBD2	TRBJ2-1	TGCGCCAGCAGCTTGGTTTCTAGCGGGAACGATGAGCAGTTCTTC	CASSLVSSGNDEQFF
NA	TRBV5-4	TRBD1	TRBJ2-7	TGTGCCAGCAGTCCAGGGGGCCACGAGCAGTACTTC	CASSPGGHEQYF
NA	TRBV7-9	NA	TRBJ2-7	TGTGCCAGCAGTTCGGACTTCCCCGAGCAGTACTTC	CASSSDFPEQYF
NA	TRBV10-2	NA	TRBJ2-3	TGCGCCAGCAGTGAGTCTAGGGACACGAGCACAGATACGCAGTATTTT	CASSESRDTSTDTQYF
NA	TRBV29-1	TRBD1	TRBJ1-2	TGCAGCGTTGACTGGGACAGCGTTAACTATGGCTACACCTTC	CSVDWDSVNYGYTF
NA	TRBV5-3	TRBD2	TRBJ2-3	TGTGCCAGAAGCTTGCATGGACTAGCGGTGGGCACAGATACGCAGTATTTT	CARSLHGLAVGTDTQYF
once	TRBV19	NA	TRBJ2-3	TGTGCCAGTAGTATAGGAAGCAGGGGCACAGATACGCAGTATTTT	CASSIGSRGTDTQYF
NA	TRBV10-1	TRBD2	TRBJ2-2	TGCGCCAGCAGCCCAGGACTAGCGTACACCGGGGAGCTGTTTTTT	CASSPGLAYTGELFF
NA	TRBV6-5	TRBD1	TRBJ1-1	TGTGCCAGCAGTTCTCGGGGGTTCAGGGGGCGGGCTTTCTTT	CASSSRGFRGRAFF
NA	TRBV30	TRBD2	TRBJ2-7	TGTGCCTGGAGTTTAAGCGGGGGAGGTTCCTACGAGCAGTACTTC	CAWSLSGGGSYEQYF
NA	TRBV2	TRBD1	TRBJ2-7	TGTGCCACCATCCCGGACAGGGGCTACGAGCAGTACTTC	CATIPDRGYEQYF
NA	TRBV5-1	TRBD2	TRBJ2-2	TGCGCCAGCAGCTTGCTGGGTAGCGGGACCAGCAGGACCGGGGAGCTGTTTTTT	CASSLLGSGTSRTGELFF
NA	TRBV5-1	TRBD1	TRBJ2-1	TGCGCCAGCAGCTTGGTCGGGGGACAGGGCGGGTTGGTTGGTGAGCAGTTCTTC	CASSLVGGQGGLVGEQFF
NA	TRBV7-9	TRBD1	TRBJ2-7	TGTGCCAGCAGCTTCGACAGGGAAGAGCAGTACTTC	CASSFDREEQYF
NA	TRBV29-1	NA	TRBJ2-3	TGCAGCGTTGTTTTGGGCGCAGATACGCAGTATTTT	CSVVLGADTQYF
NA	TRBV7-2	TRBD2	TRBJ2-1	TGTGCCAGCAGTAGGAGGGGACTATTTAATGAGCAGTTCTTC	CASSRRGLFNEQFF
NA	TRBV27	NA	TRBJ1-2	TGTGCCAGCAGCCCTCTCGGGCAGGGGACATACTATGGCTACACCTTC	CASSPLGQGTYYGYTF
NA	TRBV14	TRBD1	TRBJ2-7	TGTGCCAGCAGCCAGGGACAGGGGGTTTTAGACGAGCAGTACTTC	CASSQGQGVLDEQYF
NA	TRBV10-1	NA	TRBJ1-5	TGCGCCAGCAGTCAAACTAATCAGCCCCAGCATTTT	CASSQTNQPQHF
once	TRBV21-1	NA	TRBJ1-3	TGTGCCAGCAGCAAAACGGGGAGGCCCGTAAGAAACACCATATATTTT	CASSKTGRPVRNTIYF
NA	TRBV5-1	NA	TRBJ2-3	TGCGCCAGCAGCCGCACAGGGAACACAGATACGCAGTATTTT	CASSRTGNTDTQYF
NA	TRBV28	TRBD1	TRBJ1-5	TGTGCCAGCAGTTTAGCACAGGGGCTTAGCAATCAGCCCCAGCATTTT	CASSLAQGLSNQPQHF
NA	TRBV4-1	NA	TRBJ1-1	TGCGCCAGCCGCGGCGAGGGGGAAACTGAAGCTTTCTTT	CASRGEGETEAFF
NA	TRBV7-2	TRBD1	TRBJ1-2	TGTGCCAGCAGCGGATCCGGGACAGTCGGCGGCTACACCTTC	CASSGSGTVGGYTF
few	TRBV6-5	TRBD2	TRBJ2-7	TGTGCCAGCAGTTATGCCGGCTTAGCGGGACGCTACGAGCAGTACTTC	CASSYAGLAGRYEQYF
NA	TRBV28	NA	TRBJ1-1	TGTGCCAGCAGAACTACAGGGAGGGGAGCTTTCTTT	CASRTTGRGAFF
NA	TRBV5-1	TRBD1	TRBJ2-4	TGCGCCAGCAGGTCTGGGACAGGAGGTAAAAACATTCAGTACTTC	CASRSGTGGKNIQYF
NA	TRBV28	NA	TRBJ2-7	TGTGCCATCCAAAGAGGGACACCGATCTCCTACGAGCAGTACTTC	CAIQRGTPISYEQYF
NA	TRBV25-1	TRBD2	TRBJ2-3	TGTGCCAGCAGATTCACAAGCGGGGGAGCCACAGATACGCAGTATTTT	CASRFTSGGATDTQYF
NA	TRBV18	NA	TRBJ2-3	TGTGCCAGCTCACCCGCCGATTCACAGGGCACAGATACGCAGTATTTT	CASSPADSQGTDTQYF
NA	TRBV7-9	NA	TRBJ1-1	TGTGCCAGCAGCTTAGTGGTCGCAGGGAAGAACACTGAAGCTTTCTTT	CASSLVVAGKNTEAFF
NA	TRBV2	TRBD2	TRBJ2-7	TGTGCCAGCATTAGCGGGCTAAGCTCCTACGAGCAGTACTTC	CASISGLSSYEQYF
NA	TRBV6-6	TRBD1	TRBJ2-1	TGTGCCAGCAGTTCCCGGGACAGGGGTAACAATGAGCAGTTCTTC	CASSSRDRGNNEQFF